This T cell receptor (beta chain) originates from a study of Ad26.COV2.S vaccination and SARS-CoV-2 variants. Across the study: The authors gave Ad26.COV2.S intramuscularly, either once or twice 56 days apart.

General observations from the study: People given the vaccine had a wider spike-specific TCR breadth than placebo recipients did. Vaccinees reportedly had broad spike-specific CD8+ and CD4+ T cell responses. Vaccinated and placebo-treated recipients had similar non-spike TCR breadth.

Germline lookup yields CDR1 KGHDR and CDR2 SFDVKD. V gave up 12 bases and J gave up 4 bases; unmatched junction bases: 26. The CDR3 is made up of 20 amino acids. Worth noting for this clone: The antigen is not known.

Some clones are missing from TCRdb's copy, which holds only in-frame ones; the method was immunoSEQ multiplex PCR. The sample has hundreds of thousands of clones; 89% are singletons. Treatment denoted: some 20 received Ad26.COV2.S at low or high dose, single or two shots; about 5 received placebo; per-sample allocation not given. Following the first vaccine or placebo injection, samples were taken on day 63. This receptor was obtained from a person aged 18-60 years who received the Ad26.COV2.S COVID-19 vaccine or a placebo. V is TRBV24-1 and J is TRBJ1-5; 10 bases are a match to TRBD1. The starting material was peripheral blood, obtained in a trial of Ad26.COV2.S vaccine versus placebo. CDR3 sequence reads: CAQLWPQPSNRDRGNQPQHF. CDR3 bases: TGTGCCCAACTATGGCCCCAACCCTCCAACCGGGACAGGGGAAATCAGCCCCAGCATTTT.